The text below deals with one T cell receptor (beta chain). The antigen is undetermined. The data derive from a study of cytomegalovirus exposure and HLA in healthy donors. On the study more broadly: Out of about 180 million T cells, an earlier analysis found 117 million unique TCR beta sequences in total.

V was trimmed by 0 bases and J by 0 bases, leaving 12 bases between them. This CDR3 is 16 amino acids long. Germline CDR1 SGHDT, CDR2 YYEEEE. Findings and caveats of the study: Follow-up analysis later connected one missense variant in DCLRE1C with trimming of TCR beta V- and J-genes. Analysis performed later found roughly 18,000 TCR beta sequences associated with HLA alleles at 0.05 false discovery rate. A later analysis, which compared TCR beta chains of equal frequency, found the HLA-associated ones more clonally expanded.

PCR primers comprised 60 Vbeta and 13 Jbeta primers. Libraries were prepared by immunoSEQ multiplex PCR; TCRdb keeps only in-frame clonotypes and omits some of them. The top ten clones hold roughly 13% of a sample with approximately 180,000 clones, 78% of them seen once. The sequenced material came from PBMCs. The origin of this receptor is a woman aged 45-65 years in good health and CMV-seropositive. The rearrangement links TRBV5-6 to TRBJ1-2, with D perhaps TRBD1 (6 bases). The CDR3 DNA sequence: TGTGCCAGCAGCTTGGGACAGGAGTTAGCTAACTATGGCTACACCTTC. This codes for CASSLGQELANYGYTF.